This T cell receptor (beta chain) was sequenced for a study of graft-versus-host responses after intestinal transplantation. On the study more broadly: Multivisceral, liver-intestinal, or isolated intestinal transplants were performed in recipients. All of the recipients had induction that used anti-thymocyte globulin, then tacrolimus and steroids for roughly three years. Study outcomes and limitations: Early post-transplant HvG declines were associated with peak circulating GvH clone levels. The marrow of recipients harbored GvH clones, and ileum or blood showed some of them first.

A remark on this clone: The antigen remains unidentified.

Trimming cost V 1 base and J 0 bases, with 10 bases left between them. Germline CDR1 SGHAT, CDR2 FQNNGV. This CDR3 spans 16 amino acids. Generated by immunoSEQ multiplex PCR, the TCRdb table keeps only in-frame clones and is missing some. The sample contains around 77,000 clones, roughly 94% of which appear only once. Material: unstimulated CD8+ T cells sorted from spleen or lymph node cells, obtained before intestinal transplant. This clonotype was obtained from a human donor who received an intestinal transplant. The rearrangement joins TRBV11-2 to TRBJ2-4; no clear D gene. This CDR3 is CASSLALGIAKNIQYF. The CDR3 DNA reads TGTGCCAGCAGCTTAGCTTTAGGGATAGCCAAAAACATTCAGTACTTC.